These T cell receptor beta chains were read from a single sample in a study of blood T cell repertoires in COVID-19. Some clones are missing from TCRdb's copy, which holds only in-frame ones; the method was immunoSEQ multiplex PCR. The data show around 260,000 clones, approximately 87% seen once. Material for sequencing was peripheral blood. The origin of the receptors is a man in his 60s who had recovered from COVID-19. Both conserved end residues are part of each CDR3. The D gene is left open where the match is weak. The size field is filled for only some rows; it gives once, few, many or a size class.

J gene: TRBJ2-6; D gene: NA; V gene: TRBV30; clone size: NA; CDR3 protein: CAWGGGSGANVLTF; CDR3 DNA: TGTGCCTGGGGCGGCGGGTCTGGGGCCAACGTCCTGACTTTC
J gene: TRBJ2-3; D gene: TRBD1; V gene: TRBV30; clone size: NA; CDR3 protein: CAWTPFQAGTATQYF; CDR3 DNA: TGTGCCTGGACCCCATTCCAGGCAGGGACAGCTACGCAGTATTTT
J gene: TRBJ2-5; D gene: TRBD2; V gene: TRBV11-3; clone size: NA; CDR3 protein: CASSLGRLAGGMRSETQYF; CDR3 DNA: TGTGCCAGCAGCTTAGGCCGACTAGCGGGAGGCATGAGGTCAGAGACCCAGTACTTC
J gene: TRBJ2-1; D gene: TRBD2; V gene: TRBV29-1; clone size: NA; CDR3 protein: CSVMTGTSVRGEQFF; CDR3 DNA: TGCAGCGTGATGACCGGGACTAGCGTACGAGGAGAGCAGTTCTTC
J gene: TRBJ2-3; D gene: TRBD1; V gene: TRBV19; clone size: once; CDR3 protein: CASSKTGGGTDTQYF; CDR3 DNA: TGTGCCAGTAGTAAGACAGGGGGCGGCACAGATACGCAGTATTTT
J gene: TRBJ2-7; D gene: NA; V gene: TRBV6-5; clone size: NA; CDR3 protein: CASGITTPYEQYF; CDR3 DNA: TGTGCCAGCGGTATTACAACCCCCTACGAGCAGTACTTC
J gene: TRBJ2-7; D gene: TRBD2; V gene: TRBV6-2/TRBV6-3; clone size: once; CDR3 protein: CASSRGTSASYEQYF; CDR3 DNA: TGTGCCAGCAGTCGGGGGACTAGCGCCTCCTACGAGCAGTACTTC
J gene: TRBJ2-1; D gene: NA; V gene: TRBV9; clone size: few; CDR3 protein: CASSPGTREQFF; CDR3 DNA: TGTGCCAGCAGCCCAGGGACACGCGAGCAGTTCTTC
J gene: TRBJ2-7; D gene: NA; V gene: TRBV5-1; clone size: NA; CDR3 protein: CASSFTGYEQYF; CDR3 DNA: TGCGCCAGCAGTTTTACAGGCTACGAGCAGTACTTC
J gene: TRBJ2-7; D gene: TRBD2; V gene: TRBV6-1; clone size: once; CDR3 protein: CASSEIASGTGGTYEQYF; CDR3 DNA: TGTGCCAGCAGTGAAATTGCTAGCGGGACCGGGGGCACCTACGAGCAGTACTTC
J gene: TRBJ2-3; D gene: NA; V gene: TRBV7-9; clone size: NA; CDR3 protein: CASSPGLGVDTQYF; CDR3 DNA: TGTGCCAGCAGTCCGGGTCTCGGGGTAGATACGCAGTATTTT
J gene: TRBJ1-1; D gene: NA; V gene: TRBV6-1; clone size: NA; CDR3 protein: CASSEVEGRLAFF; CDR3 DNA: TGTGCCAGCAGTGAAGTGGAGGGGAGGCTAGCTTTCTTT
J gene: TRBJ2-5; D gene: TRBD1; V gene: TRBV5-1; clone size: NA; CDR3 protein: CASSTLTGVQETQYF; CDR3 DNA: TGCGCCAGCAGCACCCTCACAGGGGTGCAAGAGACTCAGTACTTC
J gene: TRBJ2-1; D gene: TRBD1; V gene: TRBV7-9; clone size: NA; CDR3 protein: CASSPYLGQYYNEQFF; CDR3 DNA: TGTGCCAGCAGTCCGTACCTGGGACAGTACTACAATGAGCAGTTCTTC
J gene: TRBJ1-1; D gene: TRBD1; V gene: TRBV3-1/TRBV3-2; clone size: NA; CDR3 protein: CASSQQTGGVTEAFF; CDR3 DNA: TGTGCCAGCAGCCAGCAGACAGGGGGCGTCACTGAAGCTTTCTTT
J gene: TRBJ2-7; D gene: NA; V gene: TRBV11-2; clone size: NA; CDR3 protein: CASSLVTGRHEQYF; CDR3 DNA: TGTGCCAGCAGCTTAGTTACAGGCAGGCACGAGCAGTACTTC
J gene: TRBJ2-6; D gene: NA; V gene: TRBV4-2; clone size: NA; CDR3 protein: CASSQEGRRGTSGANVLTF; CDR3 DNA: TGTGCCAGCAGCCAAGAGGGTCGGCGGGGCACCTCTGGGGCCAACGTCCTGACTTTC
J gene: TRBJ2-7; D gene: TRBD2; V gene: TRBV6-6; clone size: NA; CDR3 protein: CASSYSRTSWEQYF; CDR3 DNA: TGTGCCAGCAGTTACTCCCGGACTAGCTGGGAGCAGTACTTC
J gene: TRBJ2-7; D gene: TRBD2; V gene: TRBV18; clone size: NA; CDR3 protein: CASSPPGLAGGFSYEQYF; CDR3 DNA: TGTGCCAGCTCACCACCGGGACTAGCGGGAGGATTCTCCTACGAGCAGTACTTC
J gene: TRBJ2-7; D gene: NA; V gene: TRBV7-9; clone size: once; CDR3 protein: CASRTDYEQYF; CDR3 DNA: TGTGCCAGCCGGACAGACTACGAGCAGTACTTC
J gene: TRBJ2-7; D gene: NA; V gene: TRBV3-1/TRBV3-2; clone size: NA; CDR3 protein: CASSQVTNEQYF; CDR3 DNA: TGTGCCAGCAGCCAAGTTACAAACGAGCAGTACTTC
J gene: TRBJ1-3; D gene: TRBD1; V gene: TRBV6-1; clone size: NA; CDR3 protein: CASSEAGGGGNTIYF; CDR3 DNA: TGTGCCAGCAGTGAAGCAGGGGGCGGTGGAAACACCATATATTTT